The 19 T cell receptor beta chains below come from one sample, sequenced in a study of T cells in Graves' hyperthyroidism and ophthalmopathy. RNA transcripts served as the template for amplifying TCR beta CDR3 regions. First-round RT-PCR with HTBI primers amplified the TCR CDR3 region. TCRdb re-called the multiplex PCR reads with MiXCR, one entry per CDR3 protein. The repertoire holds more than 600,000 distinct CDR3 sequences, with about 16% as singletons. The source material was blood. These receptors were taken from a man younger than 30 with Graves' hyperthyroidism.

This clonotype has a count of ten or more. The chain has TRBV2 and TRBJ2-7; D perhaps matches TRBD2 (6 bases). The CDR3 runs 11 residues. Germline CDR1 reads SNHLY; CDR2 reads FYNNEI. V lost 2 bases, J lost 7 bases, and 6 bases lay in between. Here the CDR3 reads CASSESGEQYF. The CDR3 nucleotides read TGTGCCAGCAGTGAAAGCGGGGAGCAGTACTTC.

At least ten counts were recorded for this clonotype. The chain uses TRBV6-1 and TRBJ2-7; TRBD1 agrees at 8 bases. The CDR3 contains 13 residues. The germline CDR1 and CDR2 sequences are MNHNS and SASEGT. Germline trimming cut 5 bases from V and 3 bases from J; bases unmatched to any gene: 3. CDR3 sequence reads: CASSNDRGYEQYF. CDR3 DNA: TGTGCCAGCAGTAACGACAGGGGCTACGAGCAGTACTTC.

Many counts were recorded for this clonotype. The chain combines TRBV28 with TRBJ2-1; the match to TRBD2 covers 8 bases. CDR1 and CDR2 (germline): MDHEN, SYDVKM. Trimming cost V 7 bases and J 0 bases; bases outside gene matches: 5. The CDR3 has 15 amino acids. CDR3 amino acids: CASTTSGSSYNEQFF. The DNA for the CDR3 is TGTGCCAGCACCACCAGCGGGAGCTCCTACAATGAGCAGTTCTTC.

This clonotype has only a few counts. The chain employs TRBV7-2 and TRBJ1-5, with D perhaps TRBD1 (5 bases). This CDR3 is built from 12 residues. V was clipped by 5 bases and J by 9 bases, with 11 bases between them. The germline CDR1 and CDR2 sequences are SGHTA and FQGNSA. The CDR3 DNA follows: TGTGCCAGCAGCCGCCTGGGGGGGCCCCAGCATTTT. It encodes CASSRLGGPQHF.

This clonotype was seen at least ten times. The CDR3 here is CASSRDRGYEQYF. The CDR3 DNA reads as TGTGCCAGCAGCCGGGACAGGGGCTACGAGCAGTACTTC. V is TRBV12-3 or TRBV12-4 and J is TRBJ2-7; 10 bases agree with TRBD1. V lost 6 bases and J lost 3; bases outside the gene matches: 2. The CDR3 runs to 13 residues.

This clonotype was seen repeatedly, ten times or more. The chain links TRBV12-3 or TRBV12-4 to TRBJ2-1; unclear D gene. With 6 bases removed from V and 10 bases from J, the gap between germline ends came to 13 bases. CDR3 length: 12 residues. CDR3 amino acids: CASSPRRREQFF. The CDR3 nucleotides are TGTGCCAGCAGCCCGAGGCGTCGAGAGCAGTTCTTC.

This clonotype occurred a few times. The chain carries TRBV20-1 and TRBJ1-5; TRBD1 is a possible D gene (6 bases). The CDR3 loop spans 17 amino acids. CDR1 and CDR2 from the germline V gene are DFQATT and SNEGSKA (reference sequence). V was clipped by 6 bases and J by 0 bases, with 21 bases between them. In nucleotides, the CDR3 is TGCAGTGCAACTACCAGGGGCGGGAGGAATAGCAATCAGCCCCAGCATTTT. Protein product: CSATTRGGRNSNQPQHF.

This clonotype was observed a handful of times. V usage is TRBV19 and J usage is TRBJ1-2; the D gene is possibly TRBD1 (6 bases). The germline V gene encodes CDR1 LNHDA and CDR2 SQIVND (reference sequence). The CDR3 covers 13 residues. Trimming shortened V by 4 bases and J by 6 bases, and 12 bases separated the two germline ends. The CDR3 DNA is TGTGCCAGTAGTAAGTTGGCAGGGGATGGCTACACCTTC. Its protein product is CASSKLAGDGYTF.

This clonotype was recorded at least ten times. CDR3 DNA: TGTGCCAGCTCAACCACGCCCGGTGAAAAACTGTTTTTT. Residues: CASSTTPGEKLFF. The chain is built from TRBV18 and TRBJ1-4; D unclear. The CDR3 is 13 amino acids. Germline V gives CDR1 KGHSH, CDR2 LQKENI. Trimming left V 5 bases short and J 7 bases short, with 11 bases between.

This clonotype was recorded a few times. The chain's CDR3 is CASRGSGRNTGELFF. The CDR3, as DNA: TGTGCCAGTAGAGGGAGCGGGAGGAACACCGGGGAGCTGTTTTTT. The rearrangement links TRBV19 to TRBJ2-2, with TRBD2 identical over 8 bases. The CDR3 is made up of 15 amino acids. Germline CDR1 LNHDA, CDR2 SQIVND (reference sequence). Trimming took 6 bases from V and 1 from J; bases not matched to a gene: 4.

This clonotype appeared a few times. The chain carries TRBV29-1 and TRBJ2-1; TRBD2 agrees at 9 bases. Looked up from germline, CDR1 is SQVTM and CDR2 is ANQGSEA. V lost 2 bases to trimming and J lost 3 bases; unmatched junction nucleotides: 11. There are 17 residues in the CDR3. CDR3 DNA: TGCAGCGTTGAAAGGGGCGGGAGGGCCTTTTTCTACAATGAGCAGTTCTTC. Translated, it gives CSVERGGRAFFYNEQFF.

This clonotype was observed at least ten times. At one end, the junction sequence differs from germline, possibly due to a read error. This sequence joins TRBV28 and TRBJ2-3; tentatively, D is TRBD1 or TRBD2 (6 bases each). The germline V gene has CDR1 MDHEN and CDR2 SYDVKM. This CDR3 spans 15 amino acids. The CDR3 protein is CASSLSGASTDTQYF. The CDR3 DNA reads TGTGCCAGCAGCTTATCGGGGGCCAGCACAGATACGCAGTATTTT.

This clonotype was counted only a few times. Its ends do not fully match the called genes, so a read error is possible. CDR3 in amino acids: CAISERGGTELSIDF. CDR3 DNA sequence: TGTGCCATCAGTGAGAGGGGGGGGACAGAGCTCTCCATCGACTTC. The chain carries TRBV10-3 and TRBJ2-5; the D call may be TRBD1 or TRBD2 (7 bases each). Looked up from germline, CDR1 is ENHRY and CDR2 is SYGVKD. The CDR3 covers 15 residues.

The sample holds many counts of this clonotype. The rearrangement links TRBV2 to TRBJ2-7; D not resolved. Deletions cut 4 bases from V and 3 bases from J, with 31 bases between. The CDR3 runs 20 residues. Germline lookup yields CDR1 SNHLY and CDR2 FYNNEI. The CDR3 DNA sequence: TGTGCCAGCAGTGGATATGACATTAGATCCCGCGGTTCTTATGTCTACGAGCAGTACTTC. Protein sequence: CASSGYDIRSRGSYVYEQYF.

In this sample, this clonotype turned up many times. This sequence joins TRBV30 and TRBJ2-3; D uncertain. In germline, CDR1 is GTSNPN, CDR2 SVGIG (reference sequence). This CDR3 spans 13 amino acids. V lost 1 base, J lost 1 base, and 6 bases lay in between. CDR3 protein: CAWSAGRTDTQYF. CDR3 in DNA: TGTGCCTGGAGTGCAGGACGCACAGATACGCAGTATTTT.

This chain uses TRBV27 with TRBJ2-2, with 11 bases matching TRBD2. With 6 bases clipped from V and 5 bases from J, the junction kept 8 bases outside the gene matches. This CDR3 is built from 16 residues. In germline, CDR1 is MNHEY, CDR2 SMNVEV (reference sequence). For the CDR3, the DNA is TGTGCCAGCAGCCCACTAGCGGGAGTCGGAACCGGGGAGCTGTTTTTT. Protein sequence: CASSPLAGVGTGELFF.

This clonotype has just a few counts. The rearrangement links TRBV28 to TRBJ2-7; 11 bases line up with TRBD2. V shed 5 bases and J 4 bases; nucleotides not matched to a gene: 7. The V gene's germline CDR1 is MDHEN and CDR2 SYDVKM. The CDR3 runs to 15 residues. The CDR3: CASSPTSGALYEQYF. In nucleotides, the CDR3 is TGTGCCAGCAGTCCGACTAGCGGGGCCCTATACGAGCAGTACTTC.

The sample holds many counts of this clonotype. The V gene is TRBV10-3, the J gene TRBJ2-7; D is undetermined. CDR1 and CDR2 (germline): ENHRY, SYGVKD. There are 14 residues in the CDR3. Trimming shortened V by 3 bases and J by 7 bases, and 16 bases separated the two germline ends. For the CDR3, the DNA is TGTGCCATCAGTGATCCTAAGGAATATCGGGAGCAGTACTTC. Translation gives CAISDPKEYREQYF.

This sequence joins TRBV29-1 and TRBJ1-4, with D possibly being TRBD1 (5 bases). Germline V gene sequence: CDR1 SQVTM, CDR2 ANQGSEA. The length of the CDR3 is 12 residues. V shed 5 bases and J shed 7 bases, with 11 bases lying between them. Here the CDR3 reads CSVRQGGEKLFF. The CDR3 DNA sequence: TGCAGCGTTCGGCAGGGAGGTGAAAAACTGTTTTTT. Complete variable domain (other parts from reference TRBV29-1 and TRBJ1-4): SAVISQKPSRDICQRGTSLTIQCQVDSQVTMMFWYRQQPGQSLTLIATANQGSEATYESGFVIDKFPISRPNLTFSTLTVSNMSPEDSSIYLCSVRQGGEKLFFGSGTQLSVL.